Ten or more counts support the clone carrying this T cell receptor (beta chain). Antigen specificity is unknown. Ophthalmopathy patients had moderate-to-severe active disease, CAS ≥3, NOSPECS ≥4, and disease duration under 3 months. This sample holds PBMCs from about 10 ml fresh peripheral blood. This entry belongs to a study of T cells in Graves' hyperthyroidism and ophthalmopathy. Study-level background: Peripheral blood was taken when the disease was first diagnosed, before any treatment began. Study-level points and caveats: From stable hyperthyroidism, ophthalmopathy was set apart by a 13 V-J model.

There are 12 residues in the CDR3. V was shortened by 7 bases and J by 5 bases, with 8 bases between the two germline ends. CDR1 is LNHDA, CDR2 SQIVND, per germline (reference sequence). Amplification of TCR beta CDR3 regions was performed using RNA transcripts as template. A set of HTBI primers served as the primers for a first-round RT-PCR of the TCR CDR3. Using its own MiXCR run on the multiplex PCR reads, TCRdb lists one record per CDR3 protein. The sample lists under 400,000 distinct CDR3 sequences; about a sixth were seen once. The chain couples TRBV19 to TRBJ2-2, with D hard to call. This TCR came from a woman aged 40 to 55 with Graves' ophthalmopathy. The sequenced material came from blood. The CDR3 spells CASNPPTGELFF. In nucleotides, the CDR3 is TGTGCCAGTAACCCTCCTACCGGGGAGCTGTTTTTT.